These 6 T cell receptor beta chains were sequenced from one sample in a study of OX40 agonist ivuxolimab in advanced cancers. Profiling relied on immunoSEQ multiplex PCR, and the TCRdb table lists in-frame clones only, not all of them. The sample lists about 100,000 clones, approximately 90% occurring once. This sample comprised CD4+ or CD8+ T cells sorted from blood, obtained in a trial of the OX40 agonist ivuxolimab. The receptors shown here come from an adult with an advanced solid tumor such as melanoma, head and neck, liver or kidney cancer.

CDR3 bases: TGTGCCAGCAGCTTAGAAGGGAACACTGAAGCTTTCTTT. As protein: CASSLEGNTEAFF. The V and J genes are TRBV7-6 and TRBJ1-1; D remains unclear. The CDR3 runs 13 residues. Trimming removed 1 base at V and 1 base at J, with 4 bases between. Germline CDR1 reads SGHVS; CDR2 reads FNYEAQ.

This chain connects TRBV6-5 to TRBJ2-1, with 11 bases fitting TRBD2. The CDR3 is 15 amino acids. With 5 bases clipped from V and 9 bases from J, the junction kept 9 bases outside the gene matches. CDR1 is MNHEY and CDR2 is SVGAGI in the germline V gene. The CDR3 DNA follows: TGTGCCAGCAGTCCCCCACTAGCGGGAGTGTCTGAGCAGTTCTTC. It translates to CASSPPLAGVSEQFF.

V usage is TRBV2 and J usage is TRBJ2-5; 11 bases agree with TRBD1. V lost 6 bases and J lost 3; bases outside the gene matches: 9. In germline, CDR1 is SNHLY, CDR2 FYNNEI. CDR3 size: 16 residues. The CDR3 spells CASRLRTGGPKETQYF. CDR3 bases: TGTGCCAGCAGACTTCGGACAGGGGGCCCAAAAGAGACCCAGTACTTC.

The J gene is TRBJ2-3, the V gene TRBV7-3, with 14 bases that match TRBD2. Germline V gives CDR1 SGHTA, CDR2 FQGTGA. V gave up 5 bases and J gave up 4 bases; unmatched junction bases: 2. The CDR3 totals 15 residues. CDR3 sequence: CASSMTSGRADTQYF. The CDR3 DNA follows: TGTGCCAGCAGCATGACTAGCGGGAGGGCAGATACGCAGTATTTT. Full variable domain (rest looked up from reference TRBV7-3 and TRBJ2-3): GAGVSQTPSNKVTEKGKYVELRCDPISGHTALYWYRQSLGQGPEFLIYFQGTGAADDSGLPNDRFFAVRPEGSVSTLKIQRTERGDSAVYLCASSMTSGRADTQYFGPGTRLTVL.

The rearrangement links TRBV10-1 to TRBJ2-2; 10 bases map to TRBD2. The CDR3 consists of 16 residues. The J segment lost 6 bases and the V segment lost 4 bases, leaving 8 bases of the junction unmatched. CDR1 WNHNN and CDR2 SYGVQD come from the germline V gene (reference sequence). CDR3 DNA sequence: TGCGCCAGCAGTGTTTCTAGCGGGAGTGTGGCCGGGGAGCTGTTTTTT. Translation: CASSVSSGSVAGELFF.

The CDR3 here is CASSPMGTGELFF. The CDR3 DNA reads as TGTGCCAGCAGCCCTATGGGAACCGGGGAGCTGTTTTTT. The chain combines TRBV7-2 with TRBJ2-2; D unresolved. The CDR3 contains 13 residues. The germline CDR1 and CDR2 sequences are SGHTA and FQGNSA. Trimming shortened V by 5 bases and J by 5 bases, and 9 bases separated the two germline ends.